Only a few counts were recorded for the clone carrying this T cell receptor (beta chain). Its cognate antigen is unknown. Germline V gene lookup returns CDR1 ENHRY and CDR2 SYGVKD. The CDR3 runs 15 residues. Trimming took off 2 bases at V and 8 bases at J, with 16 bases between the two ends. Clones were read by immunoSEQ multiplex PCR, and TCRdb kept only the in-frame ones, dropping some. The sample yields about 19,000 clones, roughly 82% seen once. This entry is derived from a study of T cells and Merkel cell carcinoma outcomes. Overall study findings and caveats: Reportedly, T-cell repertoire with density predicts Merkel cell carcinoma outcomes.

The clonotype originates from a human donor with Merkel cell carcinoma. J is TRBJ2-4 and V is TRBV10-3; D possibly uses TRBD1 or TRBD2 (5 bases each). Sequenced sample: tumor tissue from Merkel cell carcinoma. CDR3 coding DNA: TGTGCCATCAGTGAGGCGCCTAGTGGGGGTGACATTCAGTACTTC. Translation gives CAISEAPSGGDIQYF.